The sequence of this T cell receptor (beta chain) was determined in a study of shared clonotypes between healthy human individuals. Study outcomes and limitations: Clonotypes shared by all four sorted-subset donors had higher generation probabilities than non-shared clonotypes.

In the authors' workflow: Quality scores were absent from the junction-only immunoSEQ sequences, so filtering differed. Produced via immunoSEQ multiplex PCR; TCRdb's table is partial and in-frame only. V and J calls and clone size are copied from that table; D and trimming were computed from the DNA. The sample includes nearly 1,000,000 clones, over 75% seen only once; the top ten take about 1.5%. Notes on this clone: Its antigen is as yet unknown.

The germline gives CDR1 SGHVS, CDR2 FNYEAQ. Trimming removed 1 base from V and 2 bases from J, with 8 bases in between. The CDR3 spans 14 residues. The sample comprised memory CD4+ T cells sorted from blood. This sample's subset: CD45RA-negative fraction. This clonotype originated in a man between 18 and 29 years old in good health. The chain recombines TRBV7-6 with TRBJ2-5; weak D call: TRBD2 (5 bases). The CDR3 coding sequence is TGTGCCAGCAGCTTAGGGGAGCGTCAAGAGACCCAGTACTTC. Translation: CASSLGERQETQYF.